The 16 T cell receptor beta chains presented below share a single source sample, sequenced in a study of cytomegalovirus exposure and HLA in healthy donors. PCR amplification relied on 60 Vbeta primers (plus 13 Jbeta primers). Profiled with immunoSEQ multiplex PCR; TCRdb holds only in-frame clones, not every one. This repertoire shows approximately 150,000 clones, around 75% found once; its top ten account for 2.5% to 4%. Sequencing was carried out using PBMCs. The receptors here all came from a man aged 35 to 55 in good health and CMV-seronegative.

The chain joins TRBV5-6 to TRBJ1-4; a weak D match, TRBD1 (5 bases). CDR1 is SGHDT, CDR2 YYEEEE, per germline. CDR3 length: 18 residues. V lost 1 base, J lost 6 bases, and 22 bases lay in between. CDR3 sequence (DNA): TGTGCCAGCAGCTTGCGCCCGATATTTACACCGGGGGATGAAAAACTGTTTTTT. It specifies CASSLRPIFTPGDEKLFF. The variable domain in full, with the rest retrieved from reference TRBV5-6 and TRBJ1-4, is DAGVTQSPTHLIKTRGQQVTLRCSPKSGHDTVSWYQQALGQGPQFIFQYYEEEERQRGNFPDRFSGHQFPNYSSELNVNALLLGDSALYLCASSLRPIFTPGDEKLFFGSGTQLSVL.

The chain links TRBV5-6 to TRBJ1-6, with 8 bases that match TRBD1. The V and J ends lost 3 bases and 4 bases, in that order; junction bases with no gene match: 9. CDR3 length equals 17 residues. Germline V CDR1 and CDR2: SGHDT, YYEEEE. The CDR3 sequence is CASSSIDRGFYNSPLHF. The DNA for the CDR3 is TGTGCCAGCAGCTCGATTGACAGGGGCTTTTATAATTCACCCCTCCACTTT.

The gene calls are TRBV11-2 and TRBJ2-7, with D possibly matching TRBD2 (5 bases). Trimming left V 1 base short and J 4 bases short, with 11 bases between. CDR1 SGHAT and CDR2 FQNNGV come from the germline V gene. The CDR3 sequence is 14 residues long. The DNA of the CDR3 is TGTGCCAGCAGCTTAGCCCGGGGTAGGTACGAGCAGTACTTC. Its protein product is CASSLARGRYEQYF.

This clone came up a few times. V usage is TRBV7-2 and J usage is TRBJ1-2; TRBD1 might be the D (5 bases). CDR1 is SGHTA and CDR2 is FQGNSA in the germline V gene. V dropped 1 base and J dropped 2 bases, with 11 bases sitting between them. The CDR3 is made up of 15 amino acids. The CDR3 is CASSLVPAGNYGYTF. CDR3 nucleotide sequence: TGTGCCAGCAGCTTAGTCCCCGCAGGGAACTATGGCTACACCTTC.

The chain combines TRBV19 with TRBJ1-6; TRBD1 is a possible D gene (5 bases). This CDR3 contains 15 residues. V lost 4 bases and J lost 7, with 14 bases in between. From germline, CDR1 is LNHDA and CDR2 SQIVND (reference sequence). CDR3 loop: CASSTFGGTNSPLHF. CDR3 DNA sequence: TGTGCCAGTAGTACCTTCGGGGGGACGAATTCACCCCTCCACTTT.

Only a few counts were recorded for this clone. The rearrangement joins TRBV5-1 to TRBJ1-1; D ambiguous. The germline V and J ends were trimmed by 2 bases and 1 base, with 6 bases remaining between them. CDR3 length equals 13 residues. Germline values: CDR1 SGHRS, CDR2 YFSETQ. DNA for the CDR3: TGCGCCAGCAGCTTTGAGGGGAACACTGAAGCTTTCTTT. This sequence encodes CASSFEGNTEAFF.

The chain uses TRBV7-2 and TRBJ2-3; a weak D match, TRBD2 (6 bases). This CDR3 is built from 12 residues. With 6 bases removed from V and 11 bases from J, the gap between germline ends came to 15 bases. Germline V CDR1 and CDR2: SGHTA, FQGNSA. CDR3 protein: CASSTGGSEQYF. Here the CDR3 DNA reads TGTGCCAGCAGTACCGGAGGGAGTGAGCAGTATTTT.

This clone was found once. CDR3 sequence (DNA): TGTGCCAGCAGTTACGAGGACAGCGTCCTCTCTGGAAACACCATATATTTT. This sequence encodes CASSYEDSVLSGNTIYF. The chain employs TRBV28 and TRBJ1-3; a weak D match, TRBD1 (6 bases). With 4 bases removed from V and 0 bases from J, the gap between germline ends came to 16 bases. The CDR3 is made up of 17 amino acids. Germline CDR1 and CDR2: MDHEN and SYDVKM.

The J gene is TRBJ2-3, the V gene TRBV7-2; D is possibly TRBD1 (5 bases). CDR3 length: 11 amino acids. The germline gives CDR1 SGHTA, CDR2 FQGNSA. V lost 4 bases to trimming and J lost 6 bases, with 5 bases between them. CDR3 nucleotide sequence: TGTGCCAGCAGCTACAGGGATACGCAGTATTTT. It translates to CASSYRDTQYF.

This clone was found a few times. The V and J genes are TRBV6-5 and TRBJ1-6; no reliable D call. The CDR3 runs to 14 residues. V shed 6 bases and J shed 7 bases, with 13 bases lying between them. Germline loops: CDR1 MNHEY, CDR2 SVGAGI. Here the CDR3 DNA reads TGTGCCAGCAGCCGAACAGAGAGAAATTCACCCCTCCACTTT. Amino acid sequence: CASSRTERNSPLHF.

The chain uses TRBV18 and TRBJ1-5; 9 nucleotides align to TRBD1. The ends lost 0 bases at V and 5 bases at J; junction bases unmatched: 5. The CDR3 runs 16 residues. Germline V gives CDR1 KGHSH, CDR2 LQKENI. CDR3 sequence reads: CASSPPDTGGDQPQHF. The DNA for the CDR3 is TGTGCCAGCTCACCACCGGATACAGGGGGCGATCAGCCCCAGCATTTT.

This clone was observed many times. This chain joins TRBV14 and TRBJ1-1, with a weak D call TRBD1 (6 bases). The length of the CDR3 is 15 residues. Germline CDR1 SGHDN, CDR2 FVKESK. The V end lost 1 base, the J end lost 0 bases, and 9 bases lay between the germline ends. The CDR3 DNA follows: TGTGCCAGCAGCCAAGCAGGGGCTTTGAACACTGAAGCTTTCTTT. Amino acids: CASSQAGALNTEAFF. Full variable domain (rest looked up from reference TRBV14 and TRBJ1-1): EAGVTQFPSHSVIEKGQTVTLRCDPISGHDNLYWYRRVMGKEIKFLLHFVKESKQDESGMPNNRFLAERTGGTYSTLKVQPAELEDSGVYFCASSQAGALNTEAFFGQGTRLTVV.

V gene TRBV11-2 combines with J gene TRBJ1-1, with 10 bases that match TRBD1. With 2 bases clipped from V and 12 bases from J, the junction kept 6 bases outside the gene matches. CDR1 is SGHAT and CDR2 is FQNNGV in the germline V gene. The CDR3 has 13 amino acids. CDR3 sequence reads: CASSLWDRGTTFF. The CDR3 DNA reads as TGTGCCAGCAGCTTATGGGACAGGGGAACAACTTTCTTT. The full variable domain, completed using reference TRBV11-2 and TRBJ1-1, is EAGVAQSPRYKIIEKRQSVAFWCNPISGHATLYWYQQILGQGPKLLIQFQNNGVVDDSQLPKDRFSAERLKGVDSTLKIQPAKLEDSAVYLCASSLWDRGTTFFGQGTRLTVV.

There are a few counts of this clone. J is TRBJ1-6 and V is TRBV6-5; tentatively, D is TRBD1 (6 bases). There are 12 residues in the CDR3. Germline V gene sequence: CDR1 MNHEY, CDR2 SVGAGI. The germline V and J ends were trimmed by 9 bases and 15 bases, with 18 bases remaining between them. The CDR3 sequence is CASRIRGSHLHF. The CDR3 nucleotides read TGTGCCAGTAGAATCAGGGGATCCCACCTCCACTTT.

This chain joins TRBV12-5 and TRBJ1-2; D is uncertain. Germline CDR1 and CDR2: LGHNT and FRNRAP. Trimming took 0 bases from V and 5 from J, leaving 19 bases between them. The CDR3 extends over 17 amino acids. Here the CDR3 DNA reads TGTGCTAGTGGTTTGGTAATTCGGCAGGTCAGTAATTATGGCTACACCTTC. Its translation: CASGLVIRQVSNYGYTF.

J is TRBJ2-2 and V is TRBV19; TRBD1 aligns across 7 bases. V trimming: 1 base; J trimming: 5 bases; junction bases outside the gene matches: 7. The CDR3 has 16 amino acids. CDR1 and CDR2 from the germline V gene are LNHDA and SQIVND (reference sequence). DNA for the CDR3: TGTGCCAGTAGTATAGGAGCTGGCAGGGGGACCGGGGAGCTGTTTTTT. It yields the protein CASSIGAGRGTGELFF.